This T cell receptor (beta chain) was captured by sequencing in a study of PD-1 blockade in classical Hodgkin lymphoma. All patients experienced relapse after autologous stem cell transplantation, and brentuximab vedotin exposure was variable. Profiled with immunoSEQ multiplex PCR; TCRdb holds only in-frame clones, not every one. Among roughly 50,000 clones, around 80% were seen once, and the ten largest hold approximately 23%. Broader study findings: Baseline diversity resembling that of newly diagnosed patients was seen in complete responders. Possible causes of repertoire differences, disease activity or prior therapy, remain undefined. Only CD4+ TCR diversity, not CD8+, had risen significantly by C4D1. TCR diversity at baseline was reported to be reduced in newly diagnosed patients relative to healthy donors.

CDR1 and CDR2 from the germline V gene are SGDLS and YYNGEE. The germline V and J ends were trimmed by 0 bases and 2 bases, with 9 bases remaining between them. The CDR3 spans 14 residues. Of note for this clone: Its specificity is not known.

The rearrangement links TRBV9 to TRBJ2-7; D gene ambiguous. The receptor was derived from a human donor with classical Hodgkin lymphoma. Specimen: peripheral blood mononuclear cells (PBMCs), collected before the second cycle of nivolumab. CDR3 sequence reads: CASSVGDITYEQYF. CDR3 nucleotide sequence: TGTGCCAGCAGCGTAGGAGATATTACCTACGAGCAGTACTTC.